These 14 T cell receptor beta chains originate from one sample sequenced in a study of T cells in Graves' hyperthyroidism and ophthalmopathy. Amplification yielded TCR beta CDR3 regions, with RNA transcripts as the source. RT-PCR in the first round (using the HTBI primer set) targeted the TCR CDR3. One entry per CDR3 protein, called by TCRdb with MiXCR from the multiplex PCR reads. The sample consists of fewer than 850,000 distinct CDR3 sequences, 15% to 20% of them appearing once. The sequencing sample was made of blood. The receptors derive from a middle-aged man with Graves' hyperthyroidism.

On this clonotype: The junction shows a germline mismatch at one end, possibly a read error. The DNA of the CDR3 is TGCGCCAGCAGCCCGTCTAGCGGGCCCTACGAGCAGTACTTC. Its translation is CASSPSSGPYEQYF. This sequence joins TRBV11-1 and TRBJ2-7; 8 nucleotides align to TRBD2. Per the germline V gene, CDR1 is SGHAT and CDR2 is FQDESV (reference sequence). CDR3 size: 14 residues.

This clonotype was observed once. The genes are TRBV5-1 and TRBJ2-5; 9 nucleotides agree with TRBD2. CDR1 is SGHRS, CDR2 YFSETQ, per germline. V was clipped by 3 bases and J by 4 bases; unmatched bases: 10. The CDR3 contains 16 residues. CDR3 bases: TGCGCCAGCAGCTCCTCCGCAGCGGGAGGAGGAGAGACCCAGTACTTC. This gives the protein CASSSSAAGGGETQYF. Supplemented by reference TRBV5-1 and TRBJ2-5, the full variable domain reads KAGVTQTPRYLIKTRGQQVTLSCSPISGHRSVSWYQQTPGQGLQFLFEYFSETQRNKGNFPGRFSGRQFSNSRSEMNVSTLELGDSALYLCASSSSAAGGGETQYFGPGTRLLVL.

Concerning this clonotype itself: It may be a read error: a sequence one base away is much more abundant. V and J are TRBV10-1 and TRBJ2-3; TRBD2 matches at 13 bases. CDR1 is WNHNN and CDR2 is SYGVQD in the germline V gene (reference sequence). V trimming: 4 bases; J trimming: 2 bases; junction bases outside the gene matches: 3. The CDR3 length is 16 residues. The CDR3 sequence: CASSAGTSGITDTQYF. The CDR3 bases are TGCGCCAGCAGTGCCGGGACTAGCGGGATCACAGATACGCAGTATTTT.

This clonotype was recorded a few times. The rearrangement uses TRBV19 and TRBJ2-7; 8 bases line up with TRBD1. The ends lost 5 bases at V and 12 bases at J; junction bases unmatched: 15. This CDR3 is 14 amino acids long. CDR1 and CDR2 from the germline V gene are LNHDA and SQIVND (reference sequence). DNA for the CDR3: TGTGCCAGTAGTGAGGACAGGGAGATACGAAACAGGTACTTC. Its protein is CASSEDREIRNRYF.

This clonotype showed up just a few times. This chain joins TRBV6-2 or TRBV6-3 and TRBJ1-1; D perhaps matches TRBD1 (6 bases). Trimming took off 0 bases at V and 4 bases at J, with 12 bases between the two ends. CDR1 MNHEY and CDR2 SVGEGT come from the germline V gene. CDR3 length equals 15 residues. Here the CDR3 DNA reads TGTGCCAGCAGTTACTCGAAAGGGGGAGGCACTGAAGCTTTCTTT. Its translation is CASSYSKGGGTEAFF.

The chain employs TRBV30 and TRBJ2-1; D is unresolved. The ends were cut back, 4 bases at V and 4 bases at J, with 17 bases in the middle. This CDR3 contains 15 residues. Germline-derived CDR1 and CDR2 are GTSNPN and SVGIG (reference sequence). The CDR3 DNA reads TGTGCCTGGAAAGGTAGAATTTTCATATACAATGAGCAGTTCTTC. It yields the protein CAWKGRIFIYNEQFF.

This clonotype was picked up a small number of times. One junction end does not reproduce the germline sequence, and a read error may be involved. In nucleotides, the CDR3 is TGCAGTGCTCGAGAGGGGGTTTTATCCTACAATGAGCAGTTCTTC. Protein product: CSAREGVLSYNEQFF. The chain carries TRBV20-1 and TRBJ2-1; TRBD1 might be the D (6 bases). CDR1 and CDR2 from the germline V gene are DFQATT and SNEGSKA (reference sequence). This CDR3 is built from 15 residues.

This clonotype was recorded at least ten times. The rearrangement joins TRBV10-3 to TRBJ2-7; no reliable D call. V lost 8 bases and J 2 bases, leaving 13 bases between the germline ends. This CDR3 is built from 13 residues. Germline CDR1 reads ENHRY; CDR2 reads SYGVKD. CDR3 sequence: CAIRQQTTYEQYF. The CDR3 DNA follows: TGTGCCATCCGGCAACAGACAACCTACGAGCAGTACTTC.

This clonotype was counted ten times or more. The chain recombines TRBV3-1 with TRBJ2-5; 11 bases are a match to TRBD2. V trimming: 4 bases; J trimming: 4 bases; junction bases outside the gene matches: 14. Germline CDR1 LGHDT, CDR2 YNNKEL (reference sequence). The CDR3 loop spans 18 amino acids. The CDR3 sequence: CASSRSELAGASVETQYF. CDR3 coding DNA: TGTGCCAGCAGCCGGAGCGAACTAGCGGGAGCTTCAGTAGAGACCCAGTACTTC.

This clonotype was observed at least ten times. V gene TRBV20-1 combines with J gene TRBJ2-7; D is undetermined. From germline, CDR1 is DFQATT and CDR2 SNEGSKA (reference sequence). The CDR3 loop spans 13 amino acids. Trimming removed 0 bases from V and 4 bases from J, with 10 bases in between. The CDR3 is CSARDRLDYEQYF. CDR3 DNA sequence: TGCAGTGCTAGAGATAGACTCGATTACGAGCAGTACTTC.

About this clonotype itself: A much larger clone lies one base from this, so it may be a read error. Since the CDR3 does not end with the conserved phenylalanine or tryptophan, this likely comes from a read error. This chain joins TRBV7-2 and TRBJ2-5, with D perhaps matching TRBD1 (6 bases). This CDR3 region has 14 residues. Trimming left V 6 bases short and J 0 bases short, with 11 bases between. Germline values: CDR1 SGHTA, CDR2 FQGNSA. The CDR3 is CASRSTGYQETQYI. The CDR3 DNA reads TGTGCCAGCAGGTCTACAGGGTACCAAGAGACCCAGTACATC.

The V gene is TRBV30, the J gene TRBJ2-4; D perhaps matches TRBD2 (6 bases). Between the trimmed V and J ends, which lost 3 bases and 3 bases, there was a span of 12 bases. The CDR3 contains 14 residues. Germline V gives CDR1 GTSNPN, CDR2 SVGIG (reference sequence). The CDR3 loop reads CAWRSLAGKNIQYF. CDR3 nucleotide sequence: TGTGCCTGGAGGTCACTAGCCGGCAAAAACATTCAGTACTTC.

CDR3 amino acids: CASSSGLAGKIYEQYF. CDR3 bases: TGTGCCAGCAGCTCCGGACTAGCGGGAAAAATCTACGAGCAGTACTTC. The rearrangement joins TRBV6-1 to TRBJ2-7; 12 positions match TRBD2. The CDR3 contains 16 residues. Germline CDR1 MNHNS, CDR2 SASEGT. The J segment lost 3 bases and the V segment lost 6 bases, leaving 9 bases of the junction unmatched.

There are many counts of this clonotype. The chain joins TRBV7-2 to TRBJ2-5, with TRBD2 matching 7 bases. Germline V gives CDR1 SGHTA, CDR2 FQGNSA. CDR3 length: 16 residues. With 7 bases clipped from V and 6 bases from J, the junction kept 17 bases outside the gene matches. In DNA form, the CDR3 reads TGTGCCAGCACTCCGAGGAGAGGCGGGAGAATCCAGACCCAGTACTTC. Amino acid sequence: CASTPRRGGRIQTQYF.